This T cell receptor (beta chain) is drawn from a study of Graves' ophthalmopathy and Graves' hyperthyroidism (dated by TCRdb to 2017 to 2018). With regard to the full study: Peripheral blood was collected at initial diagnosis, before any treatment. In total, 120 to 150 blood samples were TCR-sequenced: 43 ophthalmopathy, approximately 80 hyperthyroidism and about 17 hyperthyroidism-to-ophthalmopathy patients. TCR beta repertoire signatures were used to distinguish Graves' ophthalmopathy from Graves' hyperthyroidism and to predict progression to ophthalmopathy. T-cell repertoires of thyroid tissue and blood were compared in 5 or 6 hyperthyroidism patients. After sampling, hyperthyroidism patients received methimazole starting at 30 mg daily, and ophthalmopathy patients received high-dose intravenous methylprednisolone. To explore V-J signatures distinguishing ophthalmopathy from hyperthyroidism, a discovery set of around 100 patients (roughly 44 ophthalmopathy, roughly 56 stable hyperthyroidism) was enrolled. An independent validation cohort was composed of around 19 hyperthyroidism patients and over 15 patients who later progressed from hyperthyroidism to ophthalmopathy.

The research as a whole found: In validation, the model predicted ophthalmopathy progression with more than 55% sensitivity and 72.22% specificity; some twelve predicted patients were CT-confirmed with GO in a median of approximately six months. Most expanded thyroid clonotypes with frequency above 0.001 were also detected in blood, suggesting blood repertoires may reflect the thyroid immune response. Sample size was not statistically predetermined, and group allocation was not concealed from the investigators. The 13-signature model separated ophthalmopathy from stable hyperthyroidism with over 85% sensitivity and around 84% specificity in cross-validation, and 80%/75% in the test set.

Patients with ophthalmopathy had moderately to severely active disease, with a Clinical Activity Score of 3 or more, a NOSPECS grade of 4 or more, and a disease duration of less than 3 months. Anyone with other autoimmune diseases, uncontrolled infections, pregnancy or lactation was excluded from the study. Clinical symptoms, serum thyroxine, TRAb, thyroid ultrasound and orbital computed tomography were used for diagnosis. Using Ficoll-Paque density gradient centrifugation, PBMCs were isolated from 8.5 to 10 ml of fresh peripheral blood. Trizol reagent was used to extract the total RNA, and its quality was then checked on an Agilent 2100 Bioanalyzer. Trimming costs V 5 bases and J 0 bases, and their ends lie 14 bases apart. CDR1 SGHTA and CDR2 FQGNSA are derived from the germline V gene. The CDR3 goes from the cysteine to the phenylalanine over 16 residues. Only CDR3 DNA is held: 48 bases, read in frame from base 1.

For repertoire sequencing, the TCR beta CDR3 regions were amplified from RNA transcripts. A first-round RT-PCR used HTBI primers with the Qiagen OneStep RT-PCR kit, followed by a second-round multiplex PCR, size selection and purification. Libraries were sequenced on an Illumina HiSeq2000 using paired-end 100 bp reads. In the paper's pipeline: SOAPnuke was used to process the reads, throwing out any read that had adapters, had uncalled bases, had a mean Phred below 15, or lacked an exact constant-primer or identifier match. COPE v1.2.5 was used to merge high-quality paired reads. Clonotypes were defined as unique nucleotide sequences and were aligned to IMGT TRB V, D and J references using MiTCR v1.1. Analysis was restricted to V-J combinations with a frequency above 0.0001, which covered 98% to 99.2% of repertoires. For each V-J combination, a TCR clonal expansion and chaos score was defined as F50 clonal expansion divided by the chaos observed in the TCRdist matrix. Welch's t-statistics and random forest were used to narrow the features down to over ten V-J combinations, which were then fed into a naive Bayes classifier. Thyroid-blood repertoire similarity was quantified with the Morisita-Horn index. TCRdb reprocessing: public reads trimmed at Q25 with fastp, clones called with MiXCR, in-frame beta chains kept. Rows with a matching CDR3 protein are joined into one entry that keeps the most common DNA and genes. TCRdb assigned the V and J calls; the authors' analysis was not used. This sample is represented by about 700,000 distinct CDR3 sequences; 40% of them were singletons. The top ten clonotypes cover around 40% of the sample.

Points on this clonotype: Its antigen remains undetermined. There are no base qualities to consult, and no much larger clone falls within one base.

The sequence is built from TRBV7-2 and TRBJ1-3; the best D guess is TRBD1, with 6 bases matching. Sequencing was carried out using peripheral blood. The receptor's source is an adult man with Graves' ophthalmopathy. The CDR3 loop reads CASSRPGQISGNTIYF. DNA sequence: TGTGCCAGCAGCCGCCCGGGACAAATCTCTGGAAACACCATATATTTT.